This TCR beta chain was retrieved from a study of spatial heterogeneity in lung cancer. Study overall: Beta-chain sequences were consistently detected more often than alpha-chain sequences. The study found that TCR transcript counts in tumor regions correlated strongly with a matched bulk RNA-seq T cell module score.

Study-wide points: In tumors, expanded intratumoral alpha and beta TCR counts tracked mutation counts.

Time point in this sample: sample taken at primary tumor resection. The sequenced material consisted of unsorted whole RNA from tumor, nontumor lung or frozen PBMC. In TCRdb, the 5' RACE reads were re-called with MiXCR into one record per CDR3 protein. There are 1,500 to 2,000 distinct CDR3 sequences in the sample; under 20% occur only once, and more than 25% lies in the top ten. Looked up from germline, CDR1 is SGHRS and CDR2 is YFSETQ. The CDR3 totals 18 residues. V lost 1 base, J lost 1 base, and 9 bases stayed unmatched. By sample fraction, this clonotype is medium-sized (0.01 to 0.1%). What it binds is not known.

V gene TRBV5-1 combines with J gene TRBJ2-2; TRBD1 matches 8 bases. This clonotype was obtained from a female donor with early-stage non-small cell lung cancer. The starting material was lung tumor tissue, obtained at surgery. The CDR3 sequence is CASSLYPTGTGNTGELFF. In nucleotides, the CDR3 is TGCGCCAGCAGCTTGTATCCAACCGGGACAGGGAACACCGGGGAGCTGTTTTTT.